This entry features one T cell receptor (beta chain) sequence. This clonotype was picked up a small number of times. Its antigen has not been determined. No base qualities exist here, and no much larger clone lies one base off it. This entry is derived from a study of regulatory T cells in long-lasting Graves disease (dated by TCRdb to about 2021). Background for the entire study: Patients with newly diagnosed Graves' disease had been on antithyroid drugs for under 3 months. This study used TCR sequencing and RNA sequencing of peripheral blood to compare persistent Graves' disease patients against newly diagnosed Graves' disease patients. The study was registered as a clinical trial and conducted in China. A total of roughly 33 samples were covered by TCR sequencing, comprising around 13 persistent and 20 or so newly diagnosed Graves' disease patients.

General study outcomes and caveats: The study examined only peripheral blood because the primary lesion, thyroid tissue, could not be accessed. As a limitation, the authors acknowledged that the small sample size may reduce accuracy. Lower TCR Shannon entropy and fewer highly expanded clones were observed in persistent Graves' disease patients than in newly diagnosed patients, which suggested clonal expansion. TRBV28, TRBJ1-2 and TRBJ2-5 were preferentially used in persistent disease, while TRBV20-1 and TRBJ2-1 were favored in newly diagnosed disease. Sequencing and analysis were limited to the TCR beta chain. Patients with persistent disease shared more public clonotypes (about 2,500) than newly diagnosed patients did (around 930).

Libraries were built with multiplex PCR. TCRdb lists the instrument as Illumina HiSeq 4000. To build TCR beta libraries, CDR3 regions were amplified by Arm-PCR using iRepertoire HTBI primers. PCR products were gel purified before sequencing. The original methods were these. Across samples, around 62 TRBV and 13 to 15 TRBJ segments were identified and used for gene usage analysis of CDR3 amino acid clonotypes. Filtered high-quality paired reads were merged into contigs using COPE and FqMerger. BLAST was used to align contigs to IMGT TRBV, TRBD and TRBJ reference genes, with CDR3 defined following IMGT. Clonotypes above 0.1% frequency were classified as highly expanded clones. Shannon entropy was used to measure repertoire diversity, and the Gini coefficient was used to measure V-J evenness. A clonotype was considered public if more than one individual shared it. Using fastp trimming at Q25 and MiXCR clonotype assembly, TCRdb reanalyzed the public sequencing data and kept in-frame beta chains. Every entry covers one CDR3 protein and lists the most common genes and DNA from its rows. TCRdb, not the original authors, processed these V and J calls. This sample holds hundreds of thousands of distinct CDR3 sequences; 16% were observed only once. The top ten hold 18% of the sample.

What the time point label conveys for this sample: newly diagnosed GD, antithyroid drugs for less than 3 months. For both TCR sequencing and RNA sequencing, RNA was extracted from PBMCs using TRIzol. The diagnosis of Graves' disease was made according to American Thyroid Association guidelines. Patients for the study were recruited at an endocrinology department in Xi'an, China. Each patient gave about 9.1 milliliters of peripheral blood, collected in an EDTA anticoagulant tube. Ficoll Paque Plus density gradient separation was used to isolate PBMCs, and no further T cell sorting was done. An Agilent 2100 Bioanalyzer and agarose gel were used to assess RNA quality, and a NanoDrop 2000 was used to measure RNA concentration. Based on the germline V gene, the CDR1 and CDR2 sequences are SGHDT and YYEEEE. The junction shows trimming of 0 bases on V and 5 bases on J, plus 5 bases between the germline ends. Counted from cysteine to phenylalanine, this CDR3 has 12 amino acids. The DNA shown is the 36-base CDR3, in frame from base 1.

This sample also appeared in a second study, on T cells in Graves' hyperthyroidism and ophthalmopathy. Drawing on the second study: Stable Graves' hyperthyroidism was defined as no progression to ophthalmopathy during 18 months of follow-up. The hyperthyroidism patients were between 18 and 65 years old and newly diagnosed, with a disease duration of less than 2 months. Exclusion was applied to patients with uncontrolled infections, other autoimmune diseases, pregnancy or lactation. Diagnoses were based on clinical symptoms, serum thyroxine and TRAb, thyroid ultrasound and orbital computed tomography. A first-round RT-PCR of the TCR CDR3 used the HTBI primer set with the Qiagen OneStep RT-PCR kit. Most expanded thyroid clonotypes (frequency above 0.001) were also found in blood, which suggests that blood repertoires may mirror thyroid immune responses. In cross-validation, a model built on a 13 V-J signature told ophthalmopathy apart from stable hyperthyroidism with about 90% sensitivity and roughly 83% specificity, and in testing the same model reached 80%/75%. In validation, progression to ophthalmopathy was predicted by the model with approximately 67% sensitivity and 72% to 85% specificity, a median of approximately 6.5 months before onset. To identify distinguishing TCR V-J signatures, a discovery cohort of around 98 patients was used, comprising 40 to 45 with Graves' ophthalmopathy and around 60 with stable Graves' hyperthyroidism. Prospective prediction of ophthalmopathy was tested in an independent validation cohort of fewer than 20 hyperthyroidism patients and 15 to 17 patients who later progressed to ophthalmopathy. The 100 or so discovery patients were divided at random into training and test sets in a 7:3 ratio. In about 6 Graves' hyperthyroidism patients, the study also compared T-cell repertoires from thyroid tissue with T-cell repertoires from blood. After sampling, hyperthyroidism patients received methimazole starting at 30 mg daily, and ophthalmopathy patients received high-dose intravenous methylprednisolone. The libraries were constructed in a second round of multiplex PCR and then size-selected and purified. The libraries were sequenced on an Illumina HiSeq2000 using paired-end 100 bp reads. Raw data were processed with SOAPnuke, discarding reads with adapters, uncalled bases, mean Phred below 15, or no exact constant-primer or identifier match. High-quality paired reads were merged with COPE v1.2.5, and unique nucleotide sequences were defined as clonotypes. MiTCR v1.1 was used to align clonotypes to the IMGT TRBV, TRBD and TRBJ reference segments. The analysis included only V-J combinations with a frequency above 0.0001, which together covered 99.2% of the repertoires. The TCS score was defined as the ratio of F50 (clonal expansion) to E x V (chaos), calculated using BLOSUM62-based TCRdist between CDR3 peptides within each V-J. Welch's t-statistics and random forest reduced some 510 V-J features to 10 to 15, which were used in a naive Bayes classifier (R e1071). Sample size was not statistically predetermined, and blinding of investigators to group allocation was not performed. TCR Vbeta CDR3 sequencing of 130 to 150 peripheral blood samples (roughly 43 ophthalmopathy, roughly 72 hyperthyroidism and approximately 17 progressor patients) is reported in the paper.

This chain is built from TRBV5-6 and TRBJ1-1; the D gene is not confidently resolved. This TCR came from a woman aged 30 to 39 with Graves disease. Donor details come from another sample of the same person, matched by shared clones. The input for sequencing was peripheral blood mononuclear cells (PBMCs), taken at new diagnosis, from a patient treated with antithyroid drugs. The sequence in DNA is TGTGCCAGCAGCTTGGTTCAGACTGAAGCTTTCTTT. Its protein reads: CASSLVQTEAFF.